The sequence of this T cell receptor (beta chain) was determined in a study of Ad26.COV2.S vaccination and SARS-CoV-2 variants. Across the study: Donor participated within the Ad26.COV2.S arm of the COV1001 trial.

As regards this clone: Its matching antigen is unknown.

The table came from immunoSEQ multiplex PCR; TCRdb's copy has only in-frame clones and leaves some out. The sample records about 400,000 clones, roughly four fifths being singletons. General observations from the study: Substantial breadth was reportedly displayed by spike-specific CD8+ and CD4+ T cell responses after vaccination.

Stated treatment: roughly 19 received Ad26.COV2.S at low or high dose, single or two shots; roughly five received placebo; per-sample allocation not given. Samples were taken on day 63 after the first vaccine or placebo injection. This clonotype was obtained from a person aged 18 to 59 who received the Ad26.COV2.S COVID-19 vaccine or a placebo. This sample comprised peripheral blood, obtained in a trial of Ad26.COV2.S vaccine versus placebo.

The CDR3 sequence is CASSDNPGANVLTF. In DNA, the CDR3 is TGTGCCAGCAGCGATAACCCTGGGGCCAACGTCCTGACTTTC. The gene calls are TRBV6-2 or TRBV6-3 and TRBJ2-6; D is ambiguous. V was trimmed by 6 bases and J by 2 bases, leaving 8 bases between them. Germline CDR1 is MNHEY and CDR2 is SVGEGT. This CDR3 contains 14 residues.